This TCR beta chain comes out of a study of identical twins. Study-wide results and caveats: Zero-insertion analyses were open to partial confounding by invariant MAIT and iNKT cells.

The cDNA had a unique molecular identifier and a template-switch universal primer site. One entry per CDR3 protein results from TCRdb running MiXCR on the 5' RACE reads. The sample contains 200,000 to 300,000 distinct CDR3 sequences, about an eighth of which appear only once. The V gene lost 0 bases and the J gene lost 5 bases, with 8 bases spanning the gap. The CDR3 is 13 amino acids. To note about this clonotype: Its cognate antigen is unknown.

The data were also submitted as part of a second study, on yellow fever vaccine responses in identical twins. That paper states: Twins' vaccine T cell response reportedly gave the appearance of partial convergence and partial personalization.

The sequenced sample was memory (CD45RO+) T cells sorted from blood. This rearrangement joins TRBV23-1 to TRBJ2-7; D is uncertain. TRBV23-1 is an open reading frame, and its role is uncertain. The sequence derives from a woman aged 18 to 35 in good health. The CDR3 loop is CASSQSPGDEQYF. DNA for the CDR3: TGCGCCAGCAGTCAATCCCCAGGAGACGAGCAGTACTTC.